This is a list of T cell receptor beta chains from one sample in a study of blood T cell repertoires in COVID-19. The table came from immunoSEQ multiplex PCR; TCRdb's copy has only in-frame clones and leaves some out. This sample has some 260,000 clones; around nine tenths occur once, and the top ten carry 2% to 2.5%. Sequencing was done on a sample of peripheral blood. The receptors derive from a woman aged 40 to 50 who had recovered from COVID-19. Both conserved end residues are part of each CDR3. D genes are given only for firm matches. Clone size, where shown, is once, few, many, or a class for clones that have expanded.

V: TRBV28
J: TRBJ1-6
D: .
size: .
DNA: TGTGCCAGCAGGACGGGGGGGGCGGCCTATAATTCACCCCTCCACTTT
CDR3: CASRTGGAAYNSPLHF

V: TRBV19
J: TRBJ1-1
D: .
size: .
DNA: TGTGCCAGTAGTATAAAGATGTTCAGGGAAGACTTCACTGAAGCTTTCTTT
CDR3: CASSIKMFREDFTEAFF

V: TRBV27
J: TRBJ2-1
D: .
size: .
DNA: TGTGCCAGCAGTTTTAGTTCGGTCACCCTATCCTACAATGAGCAGTTCTTC
CDR3: CASSFSSVTLSYNEQFF

V: TRBV18
J: TRBJ1-3
D: .
size: .
DNA: TGTGCCAGCTCACCACAGAGTCGGGGGAAAAGCTCTGGAAACACCATATATTTT
CDR3: CASSPQSRGKSSGNTIYF

V: TRBV10-3
J: TRBJ2-1
D: .
size: .
DNA: TGTGCCATCAGTTCGACGGGGGGCTCCAGCTCCTACAATGAGCAGTTCTTC
CDR3: CAISSTGGSSSYNEQFF

V: TRBV27
J: TRBJ2-7
D: TRBD2
size: .
DNA: TGTGCCAGCAGTTTGTTAGCGGGGACCTACGAGCAGTACTTC
CDR3: CASSLLAGTYEQYF

V: TRBV7-2
J: TRBJ2-6
D: .
size: .
DNA: TGTGCCAGCAGCTTAGGAGGCTCTGGGGCCAACGTCCTGACTTTC
CDR3: CASSLGGSGANVLTF

V: TRBV13
J: TRBJ1-2
D: .
size: .
DNA: TGTGCCAGCAGCCTCAGCGGGCGCTATGGCTACACCTTC
CDR3: CASSLSGRYGYTF

V: TRBV30
J: TRBJ2-4
D: .
size: .
DNA: TGTGCCTGGAGCTTACTCGGGGATCGCCAAAACATTCAGTACTTC
CDR3: CAWSLLGDRQNIQYF

V: TRBV9
J: TRBJ2-7
D: .
size: .
DNA: TGTGCCAGCAGTAAAGGGAGCGGGTTCTCCTACGAGCAGTACTTC
CDR3: CASSKGSGFSYEQYF

V: TRBV2
J: TRBJ2-1
D: TRBD2
size: .
DNA: TGTGCCAGCAGTTCCCCGGGACTACCGGCCCATGAGCAGTTCTTC
CDR3: CASSSPGLPAHEQFF

V: TRBV5-1
J: TRBJ1-4
D: TRBD1
size: .
DNA: TGCGCCAGCGGCCAGGGGGCTGGAACTAATGAAAAACTGTTTTTT
CDR3: CASGQGAGTNEKLFF

V: TRBV5-1
J: TRBJ2-3
D: TRBD1
size: .
DNA: TGCGCCAGCACGCCCCGGGACAGGGTCTCAGATACGCAGTATTTT
CDR3: CASTPRDRVSDTQYF

V: TRBV18
J: TRBJ1-2
D: TRBD1
size: .
DNA: TGTGCCAGCTCACCGGACAGGGCGCCTTTTTATGGCTACACCTTC
CDR3: CASSPDRAPFYGYTF

V: TRBV6-5
J: TRBJ1-1
D: .
size: .
DNA: TGTGCCAGCAGTTTAACAGAGAACACTGAAGCTTTCTTT
CDR3: CASSLTENTEAFF

V: TRBV4-3
J: TRBJ1-6
D: TRBD1
size: .
DNA: TGCGCCAGCAGCCCGGGGACAGGGTCAGTCTATAATTCACCCCTCCACTTT
CDR3: CASSPGTGSVYNSPLHF

V: TRBV13
J: TRBJ2-1
D: TRBD1
size: .
DNA: TGTGCCAGCAGCCCGACAGGGTTGGCTAAAAATGAGCAGTTCTTC
CDR3: CASSPTGLAKNEQFF

V: TRBV18
J: TRBJ1-4
D: .
size: once
DNA: TGTGCCAGCTCCGCGAGGGCGAGTGAAAAACTGTTTTTT
CDR3: CASSARASEKLFF

V: TRBV28
J: TRBJ1-4
D: TRBD1
size: .
DNA: TGTGCCAGCAGTTCACCGGGGACAGGGGCTTTCCGAGAAAAACTGTTTTTT
CDR3: CASSSPGTGAFREKLFF

V: TRBV9
J: TRBJ1-4
D: TRBD1
size: .
DNA: TGTGCCAGCAGCCGGGACAGGGGTAATGAAAAACTGTTTTTT
CDR3: CASSRDRGNEKLFF

V: TRBV6-2/TRBV6-3
J: TRBJ2-1
D: TRBD2
size: .
DNA: TGTGCCAGCAGTTACTCGGCAGGACTAGCGGGACTCAATGAGCAGTTCTTC
CDR3: CASSYSAGLAGLNEQFF

V: TRBV4-3
J: TRBJ2-2
D: .
size: .
DNA: TGCGCCAGCAGCCAAGAAGCACAGCTTCGAACCGCGGAGCTGTTTTTT
CDR3: CASSQEAQLRTAELFF

V: TRBV3-1/TRBV3-2
J: TRBJ1-2
D: .
size: few
DNA: TGTGCCAGCAGCCCAACGGAAGGGGGAATAGCTGGCTACACCTTC
CDR3: CASSPTEGGIAGYTF

V: TRBV19
J: TRBJ2-5
D: .
size: .
DNA: TGTGCCAGTAGTATAGACTCCCAAGAGACCCAGTACTTC
CDR3: CASSIDSQETQYF

V: TRBV5-6
J: TRBJ2-1
D: TRBD1
size: .
DNA: TGTGCCAGCAGCTCGGGGACAGGGGATCGCTACAATGAGCAGTTCTTC
CDR3: CASSSGTGDRYNEQFF

V: TRBV7-2
J: TRBJ2-4
D: .
size: .
DNA: TGTGCCAGCAGCCGCAGAGGTTCGGCCAAAAACATTCAGTACTTC
CDR3: CASSRRGSAKNIQYF

V: TRBV5-4
J: TRBJ2-5
D: TRBD2
size: .
DNA: TGTGCCAGCAGCCTTGGGACTAGCGGGGGAGAGACCCAGTACTTC
CDR3: CASSLGTSGGETQYF

V: TRBV5-6
J: TRBJ2-5
D: .
size: .
DNA: TGTGCCAGCAGCTTAGCGGCTATCCAAGAGACCCAGTACTTC
CDR3: CASSLAAIQETQYF